This entry is about one T cell receptor beta chain. Its antigen is still unknown. This entry belongs to a study of T cell responses to AZD1222 COVID-19 vaccine. Overall study findings and caveats: Sampling captured repertoires only after the peak T cell response. Spike-wide coverage was observed for vaccine-associated CD4 TCRs, with dominant responses at 160-218 and 743-854.

The repertoire was sequenced with immunoSEQ multiplex PCR; TCRdb's copy has only in-frame clones and lacks some. Of 150,000 to 180,000 clones in the sample, 70% to 90% were seen once. This CDR3 is 12 amino acids long. Looked up from germline, CDR1 is LNHNV and CDR2 is YYDKDF (reference sequence). V gave up 1 base and J gave up 12 bases, with 10 bases separating them. J is TRBJ1-5 and V is TRBV15; D is unresolved. Source: peripheral blood, taken on day 0 of MenACWY control vaccination. The receptor was isolated from an adult in good health. CDR3 DNA: TGTGCCACCAGCAGAGGCCCCTCGGACCAGCATTTT. Protein sequence: CATSRGPSDQHF.